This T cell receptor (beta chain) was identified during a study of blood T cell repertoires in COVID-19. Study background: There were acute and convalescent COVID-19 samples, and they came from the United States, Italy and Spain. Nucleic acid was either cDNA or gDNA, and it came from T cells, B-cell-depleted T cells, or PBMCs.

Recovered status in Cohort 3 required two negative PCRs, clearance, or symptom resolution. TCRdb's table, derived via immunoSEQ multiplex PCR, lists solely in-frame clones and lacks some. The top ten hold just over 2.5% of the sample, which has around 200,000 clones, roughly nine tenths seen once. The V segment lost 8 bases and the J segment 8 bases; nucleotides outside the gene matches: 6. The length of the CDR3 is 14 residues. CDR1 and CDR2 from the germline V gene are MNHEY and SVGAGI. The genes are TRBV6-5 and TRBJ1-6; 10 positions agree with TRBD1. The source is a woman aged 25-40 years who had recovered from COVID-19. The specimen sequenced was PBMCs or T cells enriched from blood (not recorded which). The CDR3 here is CASFSGTGDSPLHF. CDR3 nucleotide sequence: TGTGCCAGCTTTTCCGGGACAGGGGATTCACCCCTCCACTTT.